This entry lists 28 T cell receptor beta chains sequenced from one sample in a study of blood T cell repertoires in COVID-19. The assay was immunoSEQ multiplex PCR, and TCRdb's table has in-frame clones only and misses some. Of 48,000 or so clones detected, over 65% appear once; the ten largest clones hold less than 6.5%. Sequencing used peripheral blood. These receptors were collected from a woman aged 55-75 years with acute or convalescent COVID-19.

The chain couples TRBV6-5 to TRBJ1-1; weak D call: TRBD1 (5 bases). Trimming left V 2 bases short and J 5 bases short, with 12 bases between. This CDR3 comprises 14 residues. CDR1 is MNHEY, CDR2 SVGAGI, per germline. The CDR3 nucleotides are TGTGCCAGCAGTTACCGGGGGGGTTTTACTGAAGCTTTCTTT. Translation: CASSYRGGFTEAFF.

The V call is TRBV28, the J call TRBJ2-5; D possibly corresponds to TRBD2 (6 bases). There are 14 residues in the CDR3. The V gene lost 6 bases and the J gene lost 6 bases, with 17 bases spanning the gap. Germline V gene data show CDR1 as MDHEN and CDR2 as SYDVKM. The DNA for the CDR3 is TGTGCCAGCAGCTTGTGGGACGCGGGGAAGACCCAGTACTTC. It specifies CASSLWDAGKTQYF.

The CDR3 DNA reads as TGTGCCAGCAGTGACCAGGCTAGGGGTGAAAAACTGTTTTTT. Translation: CASSDQARGEKLFF. The chain combines TRBV2 with TRBJ1-4; D possibly corresponds to TRBD1 (5 bases). Trimming shortened V by 3 bases and J by 7 bases, and 12 bases separated the two germline ends. The germline V gene has CDR1 SNHLY and CDR2 FYNNEI. The CDR3 sequence is 14 residues long.

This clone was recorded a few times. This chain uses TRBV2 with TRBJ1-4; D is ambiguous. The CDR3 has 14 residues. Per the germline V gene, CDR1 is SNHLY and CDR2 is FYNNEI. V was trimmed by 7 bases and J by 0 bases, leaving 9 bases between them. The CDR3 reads CASKVQSTNEKLFF. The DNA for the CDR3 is TGTGCCAGCAAGGTACAGTCAACTAATGAAAAACTGTTTTTT.

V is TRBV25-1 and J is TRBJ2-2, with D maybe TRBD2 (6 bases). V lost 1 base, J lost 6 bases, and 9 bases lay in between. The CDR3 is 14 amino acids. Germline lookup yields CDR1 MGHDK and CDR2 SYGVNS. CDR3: CASSEFREAGELFF. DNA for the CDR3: TGTGCCAGCAGTGAATTCAGGGAGGCCGGGGAGCTGTTTTTT. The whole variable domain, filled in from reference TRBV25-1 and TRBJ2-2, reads EADIYQTPRYLVIGTGKKITLECSQTMGHDKMYWYQQDPGMELHLIHYSYGVNSTEKGDLSSESTVSRIRTEHFPLTLESARPSHTSQYLCASSEFREAGELFFGEGSRLTVL.

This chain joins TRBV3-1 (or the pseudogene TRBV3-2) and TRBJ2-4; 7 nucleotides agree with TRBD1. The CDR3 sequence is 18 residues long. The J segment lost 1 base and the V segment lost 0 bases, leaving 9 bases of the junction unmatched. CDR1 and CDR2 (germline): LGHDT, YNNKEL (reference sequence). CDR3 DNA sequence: TGTGCCAGCAGCCAAGATCGAGGGGGCCTCGGGGCCAAAAACATTCAGTACTTC. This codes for CASSQDRGGLGAKNIQYF.

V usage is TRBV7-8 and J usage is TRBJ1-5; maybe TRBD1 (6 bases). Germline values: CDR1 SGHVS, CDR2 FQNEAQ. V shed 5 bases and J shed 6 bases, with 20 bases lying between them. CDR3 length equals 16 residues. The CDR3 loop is CASSPLSAGVTQPQHF. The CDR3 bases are TGTGCCAGCAGCCCCCTTTCGGCAGGGGTTACTCAGCCCCAGCATTTT.

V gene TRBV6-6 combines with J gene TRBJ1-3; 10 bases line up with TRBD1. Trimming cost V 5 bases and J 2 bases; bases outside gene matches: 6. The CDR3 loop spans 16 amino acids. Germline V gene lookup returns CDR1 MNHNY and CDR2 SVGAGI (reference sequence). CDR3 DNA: TGTGCCAGCAGTCCGGGACAGGGGAGCACTGGAAACACCATATATTTT. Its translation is CASSPGQGSTGNTIYF.

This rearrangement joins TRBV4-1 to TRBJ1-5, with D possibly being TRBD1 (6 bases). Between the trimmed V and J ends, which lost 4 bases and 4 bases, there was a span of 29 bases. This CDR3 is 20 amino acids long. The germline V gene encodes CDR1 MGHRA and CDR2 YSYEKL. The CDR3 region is CASSPGWAGGAVGSNQPQHF. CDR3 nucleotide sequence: TGCGCCAGCAGCCCAGGATGGGCGGGGGGCGCGGTTGGTTCGAATCAGCCCCAGCATTTT.

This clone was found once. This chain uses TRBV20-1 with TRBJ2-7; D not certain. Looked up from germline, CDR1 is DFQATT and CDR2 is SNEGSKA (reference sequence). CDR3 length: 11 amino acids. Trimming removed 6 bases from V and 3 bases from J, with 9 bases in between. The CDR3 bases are TGCAGTGCAAGACGGGTCTACGAGCAGTACTTC. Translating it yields CSARRVYEQYF.

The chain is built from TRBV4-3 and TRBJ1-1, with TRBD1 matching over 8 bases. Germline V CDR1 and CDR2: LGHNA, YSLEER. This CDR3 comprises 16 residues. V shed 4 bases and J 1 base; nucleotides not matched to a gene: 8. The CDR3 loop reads CASSRHRTGQNTEAFF. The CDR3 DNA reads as TGCGCCAGCAGCCGCCACCGGACAGGGCAGAACACTGAAGCTTTCTTT.

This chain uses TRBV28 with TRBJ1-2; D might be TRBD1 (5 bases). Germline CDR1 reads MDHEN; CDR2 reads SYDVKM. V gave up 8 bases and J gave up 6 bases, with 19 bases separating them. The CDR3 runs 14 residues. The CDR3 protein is CASSATGGGDGYTF. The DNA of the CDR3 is TGTGCCAGCTCAGCGACGGGGGGTGGTGATGGCTACACCTTC.

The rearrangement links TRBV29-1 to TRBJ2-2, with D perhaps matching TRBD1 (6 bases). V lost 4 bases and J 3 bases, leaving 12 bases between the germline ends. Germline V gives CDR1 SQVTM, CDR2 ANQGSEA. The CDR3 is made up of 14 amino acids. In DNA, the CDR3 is TGCAGCGTTGTCGAGGACAGAGACACCGGGGAGCTGTTTTTT. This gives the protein CSVVEDRDTGELFF.

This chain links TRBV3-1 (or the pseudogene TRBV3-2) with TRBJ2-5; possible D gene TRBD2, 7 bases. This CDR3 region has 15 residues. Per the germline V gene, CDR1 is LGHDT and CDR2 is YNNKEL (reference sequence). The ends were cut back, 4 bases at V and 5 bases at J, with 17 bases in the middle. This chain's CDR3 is CASSPSRGAGETQYF. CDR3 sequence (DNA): TGTGCCAGCAGCCCTAGTCGGGGGGCGGGTGAGACCCAGTACTTC.

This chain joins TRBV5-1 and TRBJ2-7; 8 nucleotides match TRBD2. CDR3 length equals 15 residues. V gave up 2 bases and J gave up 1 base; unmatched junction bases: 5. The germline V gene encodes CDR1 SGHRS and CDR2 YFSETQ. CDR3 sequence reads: CASSFGAGASYEQYF. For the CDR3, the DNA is TGCGCCAGCAGCTTTGGAGCGGGAGCATCCTACGAGCAGTACTTC. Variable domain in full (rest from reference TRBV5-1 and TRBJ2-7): KAGVTQTPRYLIKTRGQQVTLSCSPISGHRSVSWYQQTPGQGLQFLFEYFSETQRNKGNFPGRFSGRQFSNSRSEMNVSTLELGDSALYLCASSFGAGASYEQYFGPGTRLTVT.

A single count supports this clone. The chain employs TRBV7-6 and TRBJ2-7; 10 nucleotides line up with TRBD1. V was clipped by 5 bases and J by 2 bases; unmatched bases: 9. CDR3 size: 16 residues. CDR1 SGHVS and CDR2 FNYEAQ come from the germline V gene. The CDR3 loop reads CASSRGTGELTYEQYF. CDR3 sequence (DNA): TGTGCCAGCAGCAGAGGGACAGGGGAACTTACCTACGAGCAGTACTTC.

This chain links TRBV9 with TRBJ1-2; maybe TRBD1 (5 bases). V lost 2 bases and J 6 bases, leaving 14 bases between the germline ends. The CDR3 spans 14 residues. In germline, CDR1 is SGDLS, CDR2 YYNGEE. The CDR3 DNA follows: TGTGCCAGCAGCGTGGAGGGGTATTTAGATGGCTACACCTTC. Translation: CASSVEGYLDGYTF.

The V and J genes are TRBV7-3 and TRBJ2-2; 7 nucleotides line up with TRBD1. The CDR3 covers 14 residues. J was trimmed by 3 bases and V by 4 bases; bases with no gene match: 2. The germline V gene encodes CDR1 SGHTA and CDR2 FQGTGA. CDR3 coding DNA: TGTGCCAGCAGCTCGACAGGGTACACCGGGGAGCTGTTTTTT. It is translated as CASSSTGYTGELFF.

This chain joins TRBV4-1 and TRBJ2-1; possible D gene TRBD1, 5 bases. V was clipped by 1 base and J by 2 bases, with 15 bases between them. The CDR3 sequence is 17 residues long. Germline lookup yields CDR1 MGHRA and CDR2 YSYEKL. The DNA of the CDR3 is TGCGCCAGCAGCCAAGGGTTAAGACAGAGGCCCTACAATGAGCAGTTCTTC. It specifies CASSQGLRQRPYNEQFF.

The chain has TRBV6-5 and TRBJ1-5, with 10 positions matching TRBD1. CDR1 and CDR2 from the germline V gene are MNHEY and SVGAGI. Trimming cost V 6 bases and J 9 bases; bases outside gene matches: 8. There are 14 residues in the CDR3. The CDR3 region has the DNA TGTGCCAGCAGGGGGGGACAGGGGATTCTGCCCCAGCATTTT. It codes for CASRGGQGILPQHF.

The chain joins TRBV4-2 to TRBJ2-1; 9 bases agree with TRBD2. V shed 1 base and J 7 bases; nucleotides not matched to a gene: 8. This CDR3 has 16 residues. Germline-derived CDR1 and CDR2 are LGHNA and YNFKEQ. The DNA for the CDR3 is TGTGCCAGCAGCCAAGTAGCAACTAGCGGGTGGAATGAGCAGTTCTTC. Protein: CASSQVATSGWNEQFF.

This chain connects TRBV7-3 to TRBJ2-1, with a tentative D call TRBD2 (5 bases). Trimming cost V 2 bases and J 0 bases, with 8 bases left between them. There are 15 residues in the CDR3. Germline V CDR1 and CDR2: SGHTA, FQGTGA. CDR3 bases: TGTGCCAGCAGCTTAGTGGGGAGCTCCTACAATGAGCAGTTCTTC. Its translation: CASSLVGSSYNEQFF.

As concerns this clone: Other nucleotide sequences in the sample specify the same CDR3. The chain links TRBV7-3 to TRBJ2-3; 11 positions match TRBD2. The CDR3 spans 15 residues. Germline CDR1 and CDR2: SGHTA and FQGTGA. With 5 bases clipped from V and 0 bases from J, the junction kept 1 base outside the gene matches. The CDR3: CASSIAGGSTDTQYF. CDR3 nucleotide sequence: TGTGCCAGCAGCATAGCGGGGGGGAGCACAGATACGCAGTATTTT.

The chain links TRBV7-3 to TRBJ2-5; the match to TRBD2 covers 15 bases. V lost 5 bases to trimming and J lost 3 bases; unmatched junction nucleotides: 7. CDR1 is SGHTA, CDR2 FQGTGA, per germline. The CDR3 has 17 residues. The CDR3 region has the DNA TGTGCCAGCAGCCCGGGGACTAGCGGGAGGATCGAAGAGACCCAGTACTTC. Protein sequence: CASSPGTSGRIEETQYF.

The CDR3 protein is CASSESGVNEQFF. CDR3 DNA sequence: TGCGCCAGCAGTGAGTCAGGGGTGAATGAGCAGTTCTTC. The chain uses TRBV10-2 and TRBJ2-1; D possibly corresponds to TRBD1 (5 bases). This CDR3 is 13 amino acids long. Germline V lookup: CDR1 WSHSY, CDR2 SAAADI. Between the trimmed V and J ends, which lost 0 bases and 7 bases, there was a span of 7 bases.

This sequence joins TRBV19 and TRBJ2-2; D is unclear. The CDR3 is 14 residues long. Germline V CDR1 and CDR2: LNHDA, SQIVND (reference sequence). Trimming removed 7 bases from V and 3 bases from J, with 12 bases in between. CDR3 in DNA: TGTGCCAGTATTGGCAGGTCGGACACCGGGGAGCTGTTTTTT. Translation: CASIGRSDTGELFF.

In DNA, the CDR3 is TGTGCCAGCAGTGATCAGACAGCGCAAACACGAGCTTTCTTT. This codes for CASSDQTAQTRAFF. This sequence joins TRBV27 and TRBJ1-1; D may be TRBD1 (5 bases). V shed 5 bases and J shed 10 bases, with 20 bases lying between them. The CDR3 totals 14 residues. The germline V gene has CDR1 MNHEY and CDR2 SMNVEV (reference sequence).

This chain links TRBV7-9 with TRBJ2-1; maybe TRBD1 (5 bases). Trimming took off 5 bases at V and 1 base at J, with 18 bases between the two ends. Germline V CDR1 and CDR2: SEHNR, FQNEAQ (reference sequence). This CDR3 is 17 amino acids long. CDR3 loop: CASSLAGARSSYNEQFF. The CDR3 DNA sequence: TGTGCCAGCAGCCTCGCTGGGGCTCGCAGTTCCTACAATGAGCAGTTCTTC.